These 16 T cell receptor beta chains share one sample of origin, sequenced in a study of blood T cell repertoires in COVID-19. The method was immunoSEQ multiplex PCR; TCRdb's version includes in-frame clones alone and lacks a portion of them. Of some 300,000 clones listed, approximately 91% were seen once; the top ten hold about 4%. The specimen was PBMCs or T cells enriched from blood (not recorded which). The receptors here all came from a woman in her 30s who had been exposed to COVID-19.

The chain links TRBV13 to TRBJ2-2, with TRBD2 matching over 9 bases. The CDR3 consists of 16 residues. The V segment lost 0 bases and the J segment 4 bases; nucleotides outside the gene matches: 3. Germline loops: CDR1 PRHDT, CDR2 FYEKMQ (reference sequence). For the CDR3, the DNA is TGTGCCAGCAGCTTAGGAGTAGCGGGGGCCACCGGGGAGCTGTTTTTT. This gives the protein CASSLGVAGATGELFF.

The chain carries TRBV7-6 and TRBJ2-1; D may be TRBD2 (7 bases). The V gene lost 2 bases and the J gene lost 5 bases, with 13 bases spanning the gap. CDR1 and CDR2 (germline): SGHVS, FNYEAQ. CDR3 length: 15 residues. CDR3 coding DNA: TGTGCCAGCAGCTTATCAGCGGGACACAACAATGAGCAGTTCTTC. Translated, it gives CASSLSAGHNNEQFF.

For the CDR3, the DNA is TGTGCCAGCAGTGTCCGGGGGGGCCAGGAGACCCAGTACTTC. It codes for CASSVRGGQETQYF. The chain links TRBV2 to TRBJ2-5; 8 nucleotides line up with TRBD2. Germline loops: CDR1 SNHLY, CDR2 FYNNEI. J gave up 5 bases and V 4 bases, and 6 bases lay outside the gene matches. The CDR3 runs to 14 residues. Drawing the rest from reference TRBV2 and TRBJ2-5, the complete variable domain is EPEVTQTPSHQVTQMGQEVILRCVPISNHLYFYWYRQILGQKVEFLVSFYNNEISEKSEIFDDQFSVERPDGSNFTLKIRSTKLEDSAMYFCASSVRGGQETQYFGPGTRLLVL.

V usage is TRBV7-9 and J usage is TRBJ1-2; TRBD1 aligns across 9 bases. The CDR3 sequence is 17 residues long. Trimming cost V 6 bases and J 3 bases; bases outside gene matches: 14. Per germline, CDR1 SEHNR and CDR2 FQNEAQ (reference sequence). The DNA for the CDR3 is TGTGCCAGCAGTTCCCCCGGGACAGGGTTTTTCCACTATGGCTACACCTTC. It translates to CASSSPGTGFFHYGYTF.

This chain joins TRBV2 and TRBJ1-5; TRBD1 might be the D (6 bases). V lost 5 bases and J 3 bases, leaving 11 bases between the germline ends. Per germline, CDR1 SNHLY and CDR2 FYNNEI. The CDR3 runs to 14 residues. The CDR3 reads CASSQQGYNQPQHF. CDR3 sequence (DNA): TGTGCCAGCAGTCAACAGGGTTACAATCAGCCCCAGCATTTT.

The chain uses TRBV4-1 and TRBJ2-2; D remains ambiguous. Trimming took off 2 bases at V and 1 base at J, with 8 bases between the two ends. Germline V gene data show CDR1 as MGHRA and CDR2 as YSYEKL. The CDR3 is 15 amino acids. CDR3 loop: CASSQPTKNTGELFF. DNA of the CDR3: TGCGCCAGCAGCCAACCGACAAAGAACACCGGGGAGCTGTTTTTT.

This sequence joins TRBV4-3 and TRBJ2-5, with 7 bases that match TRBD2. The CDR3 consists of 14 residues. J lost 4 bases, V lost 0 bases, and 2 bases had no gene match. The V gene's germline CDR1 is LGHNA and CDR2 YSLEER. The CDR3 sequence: CASSQELARETQYF. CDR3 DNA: TGCGCCAGCAGCCAAGAACTAGCGCGAGAGACCCAGTACTTC.

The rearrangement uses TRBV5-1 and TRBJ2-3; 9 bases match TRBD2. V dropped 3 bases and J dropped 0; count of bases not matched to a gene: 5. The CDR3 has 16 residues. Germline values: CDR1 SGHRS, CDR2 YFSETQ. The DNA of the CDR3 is TGCGCCAGCAGCTCCGGTAGCGGGGGTAGCACAGATACGCAGTATTTT. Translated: CASSSGSGGSTDTQYF. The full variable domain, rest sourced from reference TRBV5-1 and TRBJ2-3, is KAGVTQTPRYLIKTRGQQVTLSCSPISGHRSVSWYQQTPGQGLQFLFEYFSETQRNKGNFPGRFSGRQFSNSRSEMNVSTLELGDSALYLCASSSGSGGSTDTQYFGPGTRLTVL.

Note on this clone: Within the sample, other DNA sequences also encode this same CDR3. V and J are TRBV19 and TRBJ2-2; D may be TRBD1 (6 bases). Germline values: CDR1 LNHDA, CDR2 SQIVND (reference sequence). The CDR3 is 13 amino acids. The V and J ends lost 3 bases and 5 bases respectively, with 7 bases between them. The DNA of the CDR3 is TGTGCCAGTAGTATCCAGGGGACCGGGGAGCTGTTTTTT. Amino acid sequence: CASSIQGTGELFF. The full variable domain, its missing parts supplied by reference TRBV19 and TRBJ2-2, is DGGITQSPKYLFRKEGQNVTLSCEQNLNHDAMYWYRQDPGQGLRLIYYSQIVNDFQKGDIAEGYSVSREKKESFPLTVTSAQKNPTAFYLCASSIQGTGELFFGEGSRLTVL.

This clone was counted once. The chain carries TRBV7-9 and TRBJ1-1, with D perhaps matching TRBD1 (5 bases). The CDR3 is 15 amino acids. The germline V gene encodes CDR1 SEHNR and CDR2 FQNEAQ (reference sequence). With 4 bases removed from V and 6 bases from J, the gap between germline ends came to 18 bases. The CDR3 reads CASSSRGGVLSEAFF. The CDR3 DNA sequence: TGTGCCAGCAGCTCCCGTGGGGGGGTTCTCTCTGAAGCTTTCTTT.

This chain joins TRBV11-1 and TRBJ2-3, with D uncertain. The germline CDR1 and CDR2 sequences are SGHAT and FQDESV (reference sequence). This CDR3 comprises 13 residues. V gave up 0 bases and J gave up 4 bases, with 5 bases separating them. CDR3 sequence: CASSLAEPDTQYF. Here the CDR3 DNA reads TGTGCCAGCAGCTTAGCGGAGCCAGATACGCAGTATTTT.

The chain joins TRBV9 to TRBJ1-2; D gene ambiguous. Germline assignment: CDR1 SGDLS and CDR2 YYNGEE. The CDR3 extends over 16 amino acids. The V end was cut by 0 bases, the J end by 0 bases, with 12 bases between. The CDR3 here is CASSVDPGETNYGYTF. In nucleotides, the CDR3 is TGTGCCAGCAGCGTAGACCCAGGCGAGACTAACTATGGCTACACCTTC.

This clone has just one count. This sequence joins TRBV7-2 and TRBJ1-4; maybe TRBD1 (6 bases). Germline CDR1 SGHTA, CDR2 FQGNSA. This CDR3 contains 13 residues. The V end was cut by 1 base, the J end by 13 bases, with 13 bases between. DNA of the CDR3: TGTGCCAGCAGCTTAGTGGCAGGGGATGGACTGTTTTTT. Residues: CASSLVAGDGLFF.

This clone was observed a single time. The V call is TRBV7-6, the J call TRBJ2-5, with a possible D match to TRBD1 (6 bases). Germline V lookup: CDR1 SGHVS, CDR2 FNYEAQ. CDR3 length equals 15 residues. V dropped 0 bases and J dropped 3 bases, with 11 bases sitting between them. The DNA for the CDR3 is TGTGCCAGCAGCTTAGCCTTCACAGGGAAAGAGACCCAGTACTTC. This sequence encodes CASSLAFTGKETQYF.

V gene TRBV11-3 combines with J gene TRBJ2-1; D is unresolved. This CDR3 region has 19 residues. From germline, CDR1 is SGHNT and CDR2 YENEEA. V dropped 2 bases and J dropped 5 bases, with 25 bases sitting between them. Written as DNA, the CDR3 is TGTGCCAGCAGCTTAAGTGGAGAAAGTTCACTTGGGTCTCACAATGAGCAGTTCTTC. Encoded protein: CASSLSGESSLGSHNEQFF.

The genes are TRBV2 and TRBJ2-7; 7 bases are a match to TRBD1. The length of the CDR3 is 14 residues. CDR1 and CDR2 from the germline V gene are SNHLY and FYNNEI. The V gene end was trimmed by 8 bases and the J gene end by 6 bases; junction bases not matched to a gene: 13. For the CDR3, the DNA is TGTGCCAGCGGGTCGGACAGGTATAGTTCCGAGCAGTACTTC. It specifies CASGSDRYSSEQYF. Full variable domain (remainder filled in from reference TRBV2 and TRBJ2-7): EPEVTQTPSHQVTQMGQEVILRCVPISNHLYFYWYRQILGQKVEFLVSFYNNEISEKSEIFDDQFSVERPDGSNFTLKIRSTKLEDSAMYFCASGSDRYSSEQYFGPGTRLTVT.